This T cell receptor (beta chain) was captured in a study of CD8 T cells in ankylosing spondylitis. Comments on this clonotype: Its antigen is unknown.

CDR3 length equals 14 residues. Germline CDR1 and CDR2: KGHSH and LQKENI. Trimming took 3 bases from V and 2 from J; bases not matched to a gene: 4. TCRdb fed the 5' RACE reads into MiXCR, producing one record per CDR3 protein. Seen here are 250,000 or so distinct CDR3 sequences, 20% to 30% observed once, and the top ten hold 0.5% to 0.75%. Study-wide points: Ankylosing spondylitis blood appeared to carry a characteristic TCR beta motif of roughly 8 highly homologous variants.

The TCR sequence derives from a male donor with ankylosing spondylitis or in good health (not recorded which). The specimen sequenced was blood, either unsorted or a sorted T cell fraction (not recorded which). This chain uses TRBV18 with TRBJ2-7; TRBD1 matches 7 bases. CDR3 loop: CASSPNRGAYEQYF. In DNA form, the CDR3 reads TGTGCCAGCTCACCCAACAGGGGTGCCTACGAGCAGTACTTC.